This T cell receptor beta chain derives from a study of PD-1 blockade in mismatch repair-deficient tumors. General study results and limits: After pembrolizumab, tumor-resident clones rose rapidly, then generally contracted before radiologic responses.

Of note for this clone: Antigen specificity is unknown.

The V gene lost 6 bases and the J gene lost 2 bases, with 12 bases spanning the gap. The germline V gene encodes CDR1 SQVTM and CDR2 ANQGSEA. CDR3 size: 13 residues. The method was immunoSEQ multiplex PCR; TCRdb's version includes in-frame clones alone and lacks a portion of them. Among 75,000 to 80,000 clones listed, roughly 80% were seen once. Mismatch repair deficiency was confirmed in all patients, by PCR or immunohistochemistry. TCR sequencing covered a few patients who responded to pembrolizumab. The chain uses TRBV29-1 and TRBJ2-3, with D maybe TRBD2 (5 bases). The receptor was isolated from an adult with mismatch repair-deficient cancer. This specimen consisted of peripheral blood, obtained 44 weeks after starting pembrolizumab. For the CDR3, the DNA is TGCAGCGTCTTCGGGGAATTCACAGATACGCAGTATTTT. Protein sequence: CSVFGEFTDTQYF.